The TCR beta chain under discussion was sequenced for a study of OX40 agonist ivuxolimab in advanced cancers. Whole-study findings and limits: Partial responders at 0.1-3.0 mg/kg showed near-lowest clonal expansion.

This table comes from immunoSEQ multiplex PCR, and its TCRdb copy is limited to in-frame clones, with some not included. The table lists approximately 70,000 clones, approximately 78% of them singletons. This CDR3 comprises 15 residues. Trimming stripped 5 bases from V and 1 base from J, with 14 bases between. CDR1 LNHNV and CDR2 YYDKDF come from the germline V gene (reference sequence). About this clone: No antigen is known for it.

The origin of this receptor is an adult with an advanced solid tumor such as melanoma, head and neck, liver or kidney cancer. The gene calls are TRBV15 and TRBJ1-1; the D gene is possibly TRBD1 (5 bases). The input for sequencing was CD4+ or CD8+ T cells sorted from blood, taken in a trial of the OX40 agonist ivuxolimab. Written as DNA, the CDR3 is TGTGCCACCAGCGCCCGGGACCGAAGGAACACTGAAGCTTTCTTT. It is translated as CATSARDRRNTEAFF.